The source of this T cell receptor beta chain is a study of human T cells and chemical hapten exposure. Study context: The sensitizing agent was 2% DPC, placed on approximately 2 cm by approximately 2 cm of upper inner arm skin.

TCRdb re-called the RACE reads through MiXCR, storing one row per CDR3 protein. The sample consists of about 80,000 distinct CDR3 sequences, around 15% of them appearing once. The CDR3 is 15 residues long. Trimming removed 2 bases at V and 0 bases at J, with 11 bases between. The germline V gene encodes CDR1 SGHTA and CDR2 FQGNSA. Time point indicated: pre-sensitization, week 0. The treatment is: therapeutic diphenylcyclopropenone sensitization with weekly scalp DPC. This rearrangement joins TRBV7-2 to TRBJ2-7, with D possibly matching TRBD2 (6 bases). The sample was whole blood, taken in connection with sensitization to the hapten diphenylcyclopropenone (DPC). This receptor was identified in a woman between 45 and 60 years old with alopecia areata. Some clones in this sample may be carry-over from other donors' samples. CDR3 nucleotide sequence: TGTGCCAGCAGCTTACTAGCGAGTTTCTCCTACGAGCAGTACTTC. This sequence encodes CASSLLASFSYEQYF.